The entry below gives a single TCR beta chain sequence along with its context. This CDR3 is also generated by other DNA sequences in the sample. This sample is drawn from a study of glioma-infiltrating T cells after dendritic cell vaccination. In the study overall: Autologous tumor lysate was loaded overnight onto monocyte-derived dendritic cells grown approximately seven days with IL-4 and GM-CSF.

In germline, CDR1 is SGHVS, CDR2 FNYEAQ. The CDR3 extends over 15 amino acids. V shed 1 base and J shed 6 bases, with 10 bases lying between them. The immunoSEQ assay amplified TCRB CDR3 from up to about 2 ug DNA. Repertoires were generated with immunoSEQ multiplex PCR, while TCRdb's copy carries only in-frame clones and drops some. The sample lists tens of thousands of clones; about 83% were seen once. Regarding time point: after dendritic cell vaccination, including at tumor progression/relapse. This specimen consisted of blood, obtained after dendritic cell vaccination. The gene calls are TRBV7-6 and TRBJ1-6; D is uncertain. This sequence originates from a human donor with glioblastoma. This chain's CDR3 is CASSLDPSPNSPLHF. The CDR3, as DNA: TGTGCCAGCAGCTTAGATCCTTCCCCTAATTCACCCCTCCACTTT.